One and the same sample provided the 13 T cell receptor beta chains below, sequenced in a study of beta chain features in type 1 diabetes. The antigens of these receptors remain unknown. General observations from the study: Moderate but significant shortening of TCRB CDR3s was recorded in all four CD4+ subsets from Type 1 diabetes patients.

Expressed TCRB transcripts were sequenced after all isolated RNA was converted to cDNA. Using immunoSEQ multiplex PCR, the repertoire was profiled, and TCRdb retains in-frame clones only, with some absent. The repertoire has about 240,000 clones, approximately 15% of them found once; the top ten carry approximately 0.018%. Source material: naive CD4+ T cells from blood. These receptors all come from a man aged 25-45 years with type 1 diabetes.

With respect to this clone: A read error may account for a junction end that differs from germline. The chain joins TRBV2 to TRBJ1-2, with D perhaps TRBD1 (6 bases). CDR3 length equals 13 residues. Looked up from germline, CDR1 is SNHLY and CDR2 is FYNNEI. The DNA of the CDR3 is TGTGCCAGCAGGGAAGGACAGTCGTATGGCTACACCTTC. Translation gives CASREGQSYGYTF. The full variable domain, its missing parts supplied by reference TRBV2 and TRBJ1-2, is EPEVTQTPSHQVTQMGQEVILRCVPISNHLYFYWYRQILGQKVEFLVSFYNNEISEKSEIFDDQFSVERPDGSNFTLKIRSTKLEDSAMYFCASREGQSYGYTFGSGTRLTVV.

V gene TRBV9 combines with J gene TRBJ2-5, with 7 bases lining up with TRBD2. The germline V gene encodes CDR1 SGDLS and CDR2 YYNGEE. V shed 8 bases, J shed 2 bases, and the junction held 9 bases outside the gene matches. The CDR3 contains 14 residues. CDR3 amino acids: CARGSRDYQETQYF. CDR3 bases: TGTGCCAGAGGGTCCCGGGACTATCAAGAGACCCAGTACTTC. Variable domain in full (rest from reference TRBV9 and TRBJ2-5): DSGVTQTPKHLITATGQRVTLRCSPRSGDLSVYWYQQSLDQGLQFLIQYYNGEERAKGNILERFSAQQFPDLHSELNLSSLELGDSALYFCARGSRDYQETQYFGPGTRLLVL.

This chain connects TRBV29-1 to TRBJ1-1; D might be TRBD1 (6 bases). The CDR3 runs 13 residues. CDR1 SQVTM and CDR2 ANQGSEA come from the germline V gene. V was cut by 0 bases and J by 6 bases, with 11 bases left in between. CDR3: CSVEDRGAAEAFF. CDR3 in DNA: TGCAGCGTTGAAGATCGGGGGGCCGCTGAAGCTTTCTTT.

This clone was seen a handful of times. V and J are TRBV9 and TRBJ2-2; possible D gene TRBD1, 6 bases. V gave up 0 bases and J gave up 6 bases, with 15 bases separating them. CDR1 SGDLS and CDR2 YYNGEE come from the germline V gene. This CDR3 region has 16 residues. CDR3 amino acids: CASSVGGHGFPGELFF. In nucleotides, the CDR3 is TGTGCCAGCAGCGTAGGGGGGCATGGTTTCCCCGGGGAGCTGTTTTTT.

The J gene is TRBJ1-6, the V gene TRBV5-1; no definite D call. This CDR3 region has 15 residues. Trimming took 0 bases from V and 7 from J, leaving 11 bases between them. From germline, CDR1 is SGHRS and CDR2 YFSETQ. CDR3 in DNA: TGCGCCAGCAGCTTGGGAGCAGGCCCGAATTCACCCCTCCACTTT. As protein: CASSLGAGPNSPLHF.

This clone occurred once. This chain joins TRBV7-6 and TRBJ2-2, with TRBD1 matching 8 bases. With 4 bases clipped from V and 4 bases from J, the junction kept 5 bases outside the gene matches. The CDR3 contains 15 residues. Germline V gene sequence: CDR1 SGHVS, CDR2 FNYEAQ. The CDR3 region is CASSSKQGGTGELFF. The CDR3 DNA sequence: TGTGCCAGCAGCTCCAAACAGGGGGGCACCGGGGAGCTGTTTTTT.

This chain uses TRBV6-5 with TRBJ1-6; 8 bases line up with TRBD1. The junction had 6 bases not matched to a gene; V was cut back by 2 bases and J by 9 bases. There are 15 residues in the CDR3. Germline CDR1 MNHEY, CDR2 SVGAGI. The CDR3 DNA reads TGTGCCAGCAGTTACGAGCAGGGGGCAGGTTCACCCCTCCACTTT. Its protein product is CASSYEQGAGSPLHF.

V usage is TRBV2 and J usage is TRBJ1-1; 8 bases are a match to TRBD1. There are 14 residues in the CDR3. The V segment lost 6 bases and the J segment 5 bases; nucleotides outside the gene matches: 8. From germline, CDR1 is SNHLY and CDR2 FYNNEI. The CDR3 sequence: CASSGDRGTTEAFF. CDR3 DNA sequence: TGTGCCAGCAGCGGTGACAGGGGCACGACTGAAGCTTTCTTT.

This clone was counted between two and nine times. The genes are TRBV7-9 and TRBJ2-5; 8 nucleotides match TRBD2. The germline gives CDR1 SEHNR, CDR2 FQNEAQ (reference sequence). The CDR3 contains 15 residues. V lost 4 bases and J lost 1; bases outside the gene matches: 5. CDR3 in DNA: TGTGCCAGCAGCTCCGTAGCGGGGCCCCAAGAGACCCAGTACTTC. Its protein product is CASSSVAGPQETQYF.

V usage is TRBV2 and J usage is TRBJ2-4, with 13 bases lining up with TRBD2. This CDR3 is 16 amino acids long. Germline V gene lookup returns CDR1 SNHLY and CDR2 FYNNEI. After removal of 5 bases from V and 4 bases from J, the junction contained 5 bases not matched to a gene. Here the CDR3 DNA reads TGTGCCAGCAGTCGGACTAGCGGGGGACCAAAAAACATTCAGTACTTC. Its translation: CASSRTSGGPKNIQYF. The full variable domain, with the rest looked up from reference TRBV2 and TRBJ2-4, is EPEVTQTPSHQVTQMGQEVILRCVPISNHLYFYWYRQILGQKVEFLVSFYNNEISEKSEIFDDQFSVERPDGSNFTLKIRSTKLEDSAMYFCASSRTSGGPKNIQYFGAGTRLSVL.

The chain uses TRBV18 and TRBJ1-1; TRBD1 is a possible D gene (6 bases). In germline, CDR1 is KGHSH, CDR2 LQKENI. Deletions cut 4 bases from V and 3 bases from J, with 9 bases between. The CDR3 runs 13 residues. CDR3 DNA sequence: TGTGCCAGCTCACAGGGGGGGTACACTGAAGCTTTCTTT. Its protein product is CASSQGGYTEAFF.

This rearrangement joins TRBV11-2 to TRBJ2-3; D perhaps matches TRBD1 (5 bases). The V gene's germline CDR1 is SGHAT and CDR2 FQNNGV. This CDR3 has 13 residues. Trimming cost V 8 bases and J 2 bases, with 11 bases left between them. CDR3 bases: TGTGCCAGCGGCAGGGCCACCACAGATACGCAGTATTTT. Translation gives CASGRATTDTQYF.

The V call is TRBV4-1, the J call TRBJ1-5; 7 bases match TRBD1. Trimming cost V 3 bases and J 7 bases; bases outside gene matches: 6. The CDR3 covers 14 residues. Germline CDR1 MGHRA, CDR2 YSYEKL. The CDR3 DNA reads as TGCGCCAGCAGCCACACGGGACAGATCCAGCCCCAGCATTTT. Amino acids: CASSHTGQIQPQHF.